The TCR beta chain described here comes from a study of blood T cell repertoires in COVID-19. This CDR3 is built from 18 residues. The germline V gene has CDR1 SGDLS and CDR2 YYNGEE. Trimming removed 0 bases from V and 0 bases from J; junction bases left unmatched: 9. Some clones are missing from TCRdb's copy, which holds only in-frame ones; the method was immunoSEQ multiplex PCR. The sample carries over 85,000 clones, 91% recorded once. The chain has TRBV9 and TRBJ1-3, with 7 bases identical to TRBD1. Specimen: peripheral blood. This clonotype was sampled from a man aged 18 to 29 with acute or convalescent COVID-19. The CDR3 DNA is TGTGCCAGCAGCGTAGCTTCGGGGCAGGGGGTCTCTGGAAACACCATATATTTT. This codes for CASSVASGQGVSGNTIYF.